These T cell receptor beta chains were read from a single sample in a study of T-cell memory formation after mild COVID-19. Using its own MiXCR run on the 5' RACE reads, TCRdb lists one record per CDR3 protein. The sample lists about 400,000 distinct CDR3 sequences, about a sixth occurring once. The sample comprised PBMCs or a T cell subset sorted from them (not recorded which). These receptors came from a young man who had mild COVID-19 (a few samples of this study predate the infection). Cell type and time point are not known. The CDR3 runs from the conserved cysteine through the conserved F or W. Fields, in order: V gene, CDR3 protein.

V gene: TRBV7-9; CDR3 protein: CASSLAQDPSYEQYF
V gene: TRBV7-6; CDR3 protein: CASSLDRDRYSPLHF
V gene: TRBV6-5; CDR3 protein: CASSYSASGGTSTDTQYF
V gene: TRBV4-3; CDR3 protein: CASSQDRQTPVNTEAFF
V gene: TRBV20-1; CDR3 protein: CSASDRTHQPQHF
V gene: TRBV7-9; CDR3 protein: CASNPEDTEAFF
V gene: TRBV5-1; CDR3 protein: CASSSGQADTEAFF
V gene: TRBV10-2; CDR3 protein: CASSVSASSPYGYTF
V gene: TRBV10-3; CDR3 protein: CAISDGGSYEQYF
V gene: TRBV3-1; CDR3 protein: CASSQEGAGNTGELFF
V gene: TRBV5-1; CDR3 protein: CASSLTGYGEEAQHF
V gene: TRBV7-9; CDR3 protein: CASRETGGGYTF
V gene: TRBV4-3; CDR3 protein: CASSLSPGAKNIQYF
V gene: TRBV7-6; CDR3 protein: CASSSWTGGTDTQYF
V gene: TRBV6-4; CDR3 protein: CASSSDSYGYTF
V gene: TRBV12-3/TRBV12-4; CDR3 protein: CASSLAGDYEQYF
V gene: TRBV5-6; CDR3 protein: CASSGGLTGSYNEQFF
V gene: TRBV12-3/TRBV12-4; CDR3 protein: CASSQRDGNEKLFF
V gene: TRBV11-2; CDR3 protein: CASSDRDGNTEAFF
V gene: TRBV29-1; CDR3 protein: CSAGNGTKLFF
V gene: TRBV18; CDR3 protein: CASAPPKLGDEQYF
V gene: TRBV7-2; CDR3 protein: CASSLAGKAYEQYF
V gene: TRBV28; CDR3 protein: CASSPRPYNEKLFF
V gene: TRBV3-1; CDR3 protein: CASSQDGTQYQETQYF
V gene: TRBV15; CDR3 protein: CATRWQSGETQYF
V gene: TRBV29-1; CDR3 protein: CSVDRTGHTSTDTQYF
V gene: TRBV4-3; CDR3 protein: CASSQDLWGPDTEAFF
V gene: TRBV6-2/TRBV6-3; CDR3 protein: CASSPSGGAVETQYF
V gene: TRBV11-2; CDR3 protein: CASSYILGQSSYEQYF
V gene: TRBV7-9; CDR3 protein: CASSNSGEETQYF
V gene: TRBV29-1; CDR3 protein: CSVRDTRIYEQYF
V gene: TRBV15; CDR3 protein: CATSSPGGGGYEQYF
V gene: TRBV28; CDR3 protein: CASSLRQVAKLFF
V gene: TRBV5-5; CDR3 protein: CASSNLGETQYF
V gene: TRBV7-9; CDR3 protein: CASSPRTSGGNTQYF
V gene: TRBV7-2; CDR3 protein: CASSLVSHTGELFF
V gene: TRBV28; CDR3 protein: CASSQTETQYF
V gene: TRBV9; CDR3 protein: CASTPPGHNYGYTF
V gene: TRBV29-1; CDR3 protein: CSVEEASNTGELFF
V gene: TRBV3-1; CDR3 protein: CASSHGGRLTDTQYF
V gene: TRBV7-2; CDR3 protein: CASSFSGGGDEQFF
V gene: TRBV6-6; CDR3 protein: CASSPRGAGEYEQYF
V gene: TRBV12-3/TRBV12-4; CDR3 protein: CASTLGGASYEQYF